This is a list of T cell receptor beta chains from one sample in a study of graft-versus-host responses after intestinal transplantation. The data were produced by immunoSEQ multiplex PCR, yet TCRdb's version contains in-frame clones alone and is incomplete. Of some 120,000 clones listed, 90% to 95% are singletons. The antigens for these receptors are not known. Source: unstimulated CD8+ T cells sorted from spleen or lymph node cells, taken before transplant. These receptors were obtained from a human donor who was the organ donor for an intestinal transplant. The CDR3 runs from the conserved cysteine through the conserved F or W. The D gene is left open where the match is weak. Clone size, where shown, is once, few, many, or a class for clones that have expanded.

>.|TRBV7-3|.|TRBJ2-7
CASSFPGEDHLYEQYF
TGTGCCAGCAGCTTCCCCGGGGAGGACCATTTATACGAGCAGTACTTC
>.|TRBV9|.|TRBJ1-1
CASSHGGFHTEAFF
TGTGCCAGCAGCCATGGAGGGTTTCACACTGAAGCTTTCTTT
>TRBD2|TRBV4-1|.|TRBJ2-2
CASVGTSGGGELFF
TGCGCCAGCGTAGGGACTAGCGGGGGCGGGGAGCTGTTTTTT
>TRBD2|TRBV19|.|TRBJ2-4
CASSTLLAGGLIAKNIQYF
TGTGCCAGTAGTACCTTACTAGCGGGAGGGCTAATAGCCAAAAACATTCAGTACTTC
>TRBD1|TRBV7-8|.|TRBJ1-5
CASSSGQWSNQPQHF
TGTGCCAGCAGCTCGGGACAGTGGAGCAATCAGCCCCAGCATTTT
>TRBD1|TRBV5-3|once|TRBJ2-5
CASPGQGPQETQYF
TGTGCCAGTCCGGGACAGGGGCCTCAAGAGACCCAGTACTTC
>.|TRBV27|.|TRBJ1-1
CASSLSRGGNTEAFF
TGTGCCAGCAGTTTGTCTCGCGGGGGTAACACTGAAGCTTTCTTT
>.|TRBV4-1|.|TRBJ1-4
CASSQEPAFNEKLFF
TGCGCCAGCAGCCAAGAGCCAGCATTCAATGAAAAACTGTTTTTT
>.|TRBV19|.|TRBJ2-7
CASSIATVGGFYEQYF
TGTGCCAGTAGTATAGCAACCGTGGGCGGTTTCTACGAGCAGTACTTC
>TRBD1|TRBV5-1|.|TRBJ2-2
CASSLANRGSGELFF
TGCGCCAGCAGCTTGGCGAACAGGGGATCCGGGGAGCTGTTTTTT
>TRBD1|TRBV29-1|.|TRBJ1-2
CSVQRTGGYTF
TGCAGCGTTCAAAGGACAGGGGGCTACACCTTC
>TRBD2|TRBV30|.|TRBJ2-5
CAWSEGTLAGGSRETQYF
TGTGCCTGGAGTGAGGGGACCCTAGCGGGAGGTTCCCGAGAGACCCAGTACTTC
>.|TRBV28|.|TRBJ1-3
CASSFPSKGGPNTIYF
TGTGCCAGCAGTTTCCCCTCGAAAGGGGGTCCGAACACCATATATTTT
>TRBD1|TRBV2|.|TRBJ2-7
CASSEGPGGEDEQYF
TGTGCCAGCAGTGAAGGTCCAGGGGGCGAAGACGAGCAGTACTTC
>.|TRBV5-1|.|TRBJ1-1
CASSLVGWNTEAFF
TGCGCCAGCAGCTTGGTTGGGTGGAACACTGAAGCTTTCTTT
>.|TRBV28|.|TRBJ1-2
CASSLALRPKSTYGYTF
TGTGCCAGCAGCCTGGCCCTACGCCCAAAGTCAACATATGGCTACACCTTC
>.|TRBV29-1|.|TRBJ1-1
CSVEAGETMEAFF
TGCAGCGTTGAGGCAGGGGAAACCATGGAGGCTTTCTTT
>.|TRBV6-5|.|TRBJ2-6
CASSRSSGANVLTF
TGTGCCAGCAGTAGGTCCTCTGGGGCCAACGTCCTGACTTTC
>TRBD2|TRBV6-5|.|TRBJ2-1
CASSPSGSPFDEQFF
TGTGCCAGCAGCCCGAGCGGGAGCCCCTTCGATGAGCAGTTCTTC
>TRBD1|TRBV4-1|.|TRBJ1-1
CASSHGQENTEAFF
TGCGCCAGCAGCCACGGACAGGAGAACACTGAAGCTTTCTTT
>TRBD1|TRBV19|.|TRBJ2-7
CASSIGQGSYEQYF
TGTGCCAGTAGTATTGGACAGGGAAGCTACGAGCAGTACTTC
>TRBD1|TRBV30|.|TRBJ1-3
CAWSGGQSSGNTIYF
TGTGCCTGGAGTGGGGGACAGAGCTCTGGAAACACCATATATTTT
>.|TRBV6-8|.|TRBJ2-7
CASSYRRDRIREQYF
TGTGCCAGCAGTTACCGCCGGGATCGGATCCGGGAGCAGTACTTC
>.|TRBV4-1|.|TRBJ2-7
CASSPEQGGYEQYF
TGCGCCAGCAGCCCGGAACAGGGTGGCTACGAGCAGTACTTC
>.|TRBV30|.|TRBJ1-5
CAASGTNQPQHF
TGTGCTGCCTCAGGGACAAATCAGCCCCAGCATTTT
>.|TRBV4-3|.|TRBJ2-1
CASSPSDALLHEQFF
TGCGCCAGCAGCCCGAGTGACGCTCTACTCCATGAGCAGTTCTTC
>TRBD2|TRBV27|once|TRBJ2-4
CASRLAGAKNIQYF
TGTGCCAGCAGACTAGCGGGAGCCAAAAACATTCAGTACTTC
>.|TRBV5-1|.|TRBJ1-2
CASSLEGAGVSYGYTF
TGCGCCAGCAGCCTGGAAGGGGCAGGGGTTTCCTATGGCTACACCTTC
>TRBD2|TRBV7-9|.|TRBJ2-3
CASSTPPGLASDTQYF
TGTGCCAGCAGCACCCCGCCGGGACTAGCGTCAGATACGCAGTATTTT
>.|TRBV9|.|TRBJ2-1
CASSVAVVPLEQFF
TGTGCCAGCAGCGTAGCGGTAGTCCCTCTTGAGCAGTTCTTC
>TRBD1|TRBV7-2|.|TRBJ2-7
CASSRTGAMVYEQYF
TGTGCCAGCAGCCGAACAGGGGCCATGGTTTACGAGCAGTACTTC
>.|TRBV6-6|few|TRBJ1-5
CASSPTGAQPQHF
TGTGCCAGCAGTCCCACCGGGGCTCAGCCCCAGCATTTT
>TRBD2|TRBV13|.|TRBJ2-3
CASSLTLAGSSTDTQYF
TGTGCCAGCAGCTTAACACTAGCGGGTTCAAGCACAGATACGCAGTATTTT
>.|TRBV4-2|.|TRBJ2-7
CASSQGAGGTYEQYF
TGTGCCAGCAGCCAAGGAGCTGGGGGTACCTACGAGCAGTACTTC
>.|TRBV6-1|.|TRBJ2-7
CASSAVGGHQAYEQYF
TGTGCCAGCAGTGCGGTTGGGGGACATCAGGCCTACGAGCAGTACTTC
>.|TRBV6-6|once|TRBJ1-4
CASSIYGGSTNEKLFF
TGTGCCAGCAGTATTTACGGAGGTTCAACTAATGAAAAACTGTTTTTT
>.|TRBV6-6|.|TRBJ2-1
CASSYSLRELFNEQFF
TGTGCCAGCAGTTACTCGTTGCGGGAACTATTCAATGAGCAGTTCTTC
>TRBD2|TRBV10-2|.|TRBJ2-3
CASSEASGSTDTQYF
TGCGCCAGCAGTGAGGCTAGCGGTAGCACAGATACGCAGTATTTT
>.|TRBV6-5|once|TRBJ2-7
CASSEGSSYEQYF
TGTGCCAGCAGTGAAGGCAGTTCCTACGAGCAGTACTTC
>TRBD1|TRBV4-2|.|TRBJ1-2
CASSSEGADGYTF
TGTGCCAGCAGCTCCGAGGGGGCTGATGGCTACACCTTC
>.|TRBV5-6|few|TRBJ1-4
CASSLGGGEKLFF
TGTGCCAGCAGCTTGGGAGGAGGTGAAAAACTGTTTTTT
>.|TRBV6-5|.|TRBJ1-2
CASSYSTASYGYTF
TGTGCCAGCAGTTACTCGACCGCCTCCTATGGCTACACCTTC
>.|TRBV11-2|.|TRBJ2-7
CASSLVGAYEQYF
TGTGCCAGCAGCTTAGTAGGGGCCTACGAGCAGTACTTC
>TRBD2|TRBV6-1|.|TRBJ2-7
CASSGTINFYEQYF
TGTGCCAGCAGCGGGACTATTAATTTCTACGAGCAGTACTTC
>TRBD2|TRBV6-1|.|TRBJ2-5
CASTSNWGLQETQYF
TGTGCCAGCACTTCGAATTGGGGACTACAAGAGACCCAGTACTTC